The 25 T cell receptor beta chains below all came from one sample that was sequenced in a study of shared clonotypes between healthy human individuals. Libraries were prepared by immunoSEQ multiplex PCR; TCRdb keeps only in-frame clonotypes and omits some of them. The sample has about 640,000 clones; around 72% are singletons. Input material: memory CD4+ T cells sorted from blood. Indicated subset: CD45RA-negative fraction. These receptors originate from a woman aged 25-40 years in good health.

The chain couples TRBV19 to TRBJ2-6, with a possible D match to TRBD1 (6 bases). From germline, CDR1 is LNHDA and CDR2 SQIVND (reference sequence). The CDR3 is 18 amino acids. V was cut by 4 bases and J by 2 bases, with 18 bases left in between. CDR3 in DNA: TGTGCCAGTAGTAAAGCCTCCAGGGGTTTCCCTGGGGCCAACGTCCTGACTTTC. Amino acid sequence: CASSKASRGFPGANVLTF.

This chain uses TRBV7-2 with TRBJ1-4; TRBD1 is a possible D gene (5 bases). V was pared by 7 bases and J by 2 bases, with 11 bases between. The CDR3 length is 14 residues. The germline CDR1 and CDR2 sequences are SGHTA and FQGNSA. This CDR3 reads CASTRGRTNEKLFF. The CDR3 DNA reads as TGTGCCAGCACCCGGGGACGGACTAATGAAAAACTGTTTTTT.

The chain joins TRBV2 to TRBJ1-5, with D tentatively TRBD1 (6 bases). Germline CDR1 is SNHLY and CDR2 is FYNNEI. The CDR3 consists of 13 residues. The V end lost 8 bases, the J end lost 0 bases, and 8 bases lay between the germline ends. The DNA of the CDR3 is TGTGCCAGCGGACAGTATAGCAATCAGCCCCAGCATTTT. Protein: CASGQYSNQPQHF. The full variable domain, with the rest looked up from reference TRBV2 and TRBJ1-5, is EPEVTQTPSHQVTQMGQEVILRCVPISNHLYFYWYRQILGQKVEFLVSFYNNEISEKSEIFDDQFSVERPDGSNFTLKIRSTKLEDSAMYFCASGQYSNQPQHFGDGTRLSIL.

The V and J genes are TRBV29-1 and TRBJ2-3; perhaps D is TRBD1 or TRBD2 (5 bases each). Trimming cost V 7 bases and J 4 bases, with 15 bases left between them. Germline CDR1 SQVTM, CDR2 ANQGSEA. The CDR3 is 13 residues long. The CDR3 nucleotides are TGCAGCGGACGGGGCCGGTTCGCAGATACGCAGTATTTT. Translation gives CSGRGRFADTQYF.

This chain uses TRBV7-3 with TRBJ1-6; D perhaps matches TRBD1 (5 bases). Germline CDR1 is SGHTA and CDR2 is FQGTGA. CDR3 length: 16 residues. With 0 bases removed from V and 4 bases from J, the gap between germline ends came to 10 bases. The CDR3 DNA sequence: TGTGCCAGCAGCTTAACGACAGCGGGTTATAATTCACCCCTCCACTTT. It translates to CASSLTTAGYNSPLHF.

This sequence joins TRBV9 and TRBJ1-2; perhaps TRBD1 as D (5 bases). The CDR3 runs 14 residues. Trimming pared 2 bases from V and 2 bases from J, leaving 10 bases between. CDR1 is SGDLS, CDR2 YYNGEE, per germline. The CDR3 reads CASSVSGENYGYTF. Written as DNA, the CDR3 is TGTGCCAGCAGCGTCTCGGGGGAAAACTATGGCTACACCTTC.

The chain uses TRBV7-8 and TRBJ1-1, with D hard to call. The ends were cut back, 2 bases at V and 7 bases at J, with 8 bases in the middle. There are 12 residues in the CDR3. CDR1 is SGHVS and CDR2 is FQNEAQ in the germline V gene. CDR3 loop: CASSLFWSEAFF. For the CDR3, the DNA is TGTGCCAGCAGCTTATTCTGGAGTGAAGCTTTCTTT.

This rearrangement joins TRBV30 to TRBJ2-1, with a tentative D call TRBD2 (5 bases). The germline gives CDR1 GTSNPN, CDR2 SVGIG (reference sequence). CDR3 length: 16 amino acids. The ends were cut back, 0 bases at V and 0 bases at J, with 12 bases in the middle. CDR3 region: CAWSVRRASSYNEQFF. CDR3 bases: TGTGCCTGGAGTGTACGGCGGGCGAGCTCCTACAATGAGCAGTTCTTC. The complete variable domain, with remaining parts taken from reference TRBV30 and TRBJ2-1, reads SQTIHQWPATLVQPVGSPLSLECTVEGTSNPNLYWYRQAAGRGLQLLFYSVGIGQISSEVPQNLSASRPQDRQFILSSKKLLLSDSGFYLCAWSVRRASSYNEQFFGPGTRLTVL.

V is TRBV9 and J is TRBJ2-7; no clear D. The CDR3 length is 14 residues. V shed 4 bases and J shed 2 bases, with 13 bases lying between them. The germline V gene has CDR1 SGDLS and CDR2 YYNGEE. The CDR3 spells CASSPFRNPYEQYF. As DNA, the CDR3 is TGTGCCAGCAGCCCTTTCCGAAACCCCTACGAGCAGTACTTC. The whole variable domain, remainder taken from reference TRBV9 and TRBJ2-7, is DSGVTQTPKHLITATGQRVTLRCSPRSGDLSVYWYQQSLDQGLQFLIQYYNGEERAKGNILERFSAQQFPDLHSELNLSSLELGDSALYFCASSPFRNPYEQYFGPGTRLTVT.

This clone was observed a handful of times. The rearrangement uses TRBV2 and TRBJ2-5; no firm D call. V dropped 4 bases and J dropped 1 base, with 10 bases sitting between them. This CDR3 spans 14 amino acids. Germline CDR1 reads SNHLY; CDR2 reads FYNNEI. CDR3 coding DNA: TGTGCCAGCAGTGGGTACGGAATCCAAGAGACCCAGTACTTC. Protein sequence: CASSGYGIQETQYF.

This chain joins TRBV19 and TRBJ2-3; 9 positions match TRBD2. J was trimmed by 5 bases and V by 7 bases; bases with no gene match: 10. CDR1 is LNHDA, CDR2 SQIVND, per germline (reference sequence). CDR3 length: 15 residues. The CDR3 reads CASMLSGSPGDTQYF. CDR3 nucleotides: TGTGCCAGTATGCTTAGCGGGAGTCCTGGAGATACGCAGTATTTT.

V is TRBV25-1 and J is TRBJ2-3; TRBD2 aligns across 7 bases. The CDR3 contains 16 residues. Germline CDR1 is MGHDK and CDR2 is SYGVNS. Unmatched junction bases numbered 10, after V lost 4 bases and J lost 3 bases. In DNA, the CDR3 is TGTGCCAGCAGTGCTCCGACTAGCTACCATACAGATACGCAGTATTTT. This sequence encodes CASSAPTSYHTDTQYF. Looking up the rest from reference TRBV25-1 and TRBJ2-3 gives the full variable domain: EADIYQTPRYLVIGTGKKITLECSQTMGHDKMYWYQQDPGMELHLIHYSYGVNSTEKGDLSSESTVSRIRTEHFPLTLESARPSHTSQYLCASSAPTSYHTDTQYFGPGTRLTVL.

This clone was counted once. This chain uses TRBV27 with TRBJ2-1; the match to TRBD2 covers 9 bases. The germline V gene has CDR1 MNHEY and CDR2 SMNVEV (reference sequence). The V gene end was trimmed by 8 bases and the J gene end by 4 bases; junction bases not matched to a gene: 12. This CDR3 is 16 amino acids long. CDR3 in amino acids: CASRRWREGTYNEQFF. CDR3 DNA: TGTGCCAGCCGCAGGTGGCGGGAGGGCACTTACAATGAGCAGTTCTTC.

The chain uses TRBV5-6 and TRBJ1-4; the D gene is possibly TRBD1 (5 bases). V was shortened by 2 bases and J by 7 bases, with 9 bases between the two germline ends. Germline V CDR1 and CDR2: SGHDT, YYEEEE. This CDR3 region has 13 residues. Written as DNA, the CDR3 is TGTGCCAGCAGCTTACAGGCCCGTGAAAAACTGTTTTTT. Encoded protein: CASSLQAREKLFF.

This clone was observed once. The genes are TRBV25-1 and TRBJ2-1, with 10 bases lining up with TRBD2. V shed 8 bases, J shed 6 bases, and the junction held 7 bases outside the gene matches. The CDR3 is 14 residues long. In germline, CDR1 is MGHDK, CDR2 SYGVNS. The CDR3 DNA is TGTGCCAGCCGGCGAGGGACTAGCGTCAATGAGCAGTTCTTC. Translation: CASRRGTSVNEQFF.

The chain uses TRBV2 and TRBJ1-4; D perhaps matches TRBD1 (5 bases). Germline V gives CDR1 SNHLY, CDR2 FYNNEI. This CDR3 has 15 amino acids. V was trimmed by 6 bases and J by 2 bases, leaving 13 bases between them. Written as DNA, the CDR3 is TGTGCCAGCAGGGCGGCAGGGAAGACTAATGAAAAACTGTTTTTT. It is translated as CASRAAGKTNEKLFF.

V usage is TRBV6-5 and J usage is TRBJ1-1; TRBD1 matches at 7 bases. CDR3 length: 13 amino acids. Germline V gene data show CDR1 as MNHEY and CDR2 as SVGAGI. V gave up 6 bases and J gave up 8 bases; unmatched junction bases: 9. CDR3 coding DNA: TGTGCCAGCAGATTCCTCCGGGACAGAGAAGCTTTCTTT. Protein product: CASRFLRDREAFF.

This chain connects TRBV28 to TRBJ1-4; D call uncertain. V shed 8 bases and J shed 3 bases, with 10 bases lying between them. Germline lookup yields CDR1 MDHEN and CDR2 SYDVKM. The CDR3 covers 13 residues. CDR3 DNA sequence: TGTGCCAGCCTAGGCCCGTCTAATGAAAAACTGTTTTTT. Residues: CASLGPSNEKLFF.

The chain joins TRBV5-1 to TRBJ2-5; 7 bases fit TRBD1. The CDR3 length is 14 residues. Unmatched junction bases numbered 4, after V lost 4 bases and J lost 1 base. The germline gives CDR1 SGHRS, CDR2 YFSETQ. CDR3 residues: CASSMGTVQETQYF. CDR3 nucleotide sequence: TGCGCCAGCAGCATGGGGACAGTCCAAGAGACCCAGTACTTC.

This chain joins TRBV11-2 and TRBJ1-1; TRBD1 aligns across 8 bases. The length of the CDR3 is 13 residues. The J segment lost 4 bases and the V segment lost 5 bases, leaving 3 bases of the junction unmatched. The V gene's germline CDR1 is SGHAT and CDR2 FQNNGV. The CDR3: CASSDDRGTEAFF. CDR3 sequence (DNA): TGTGCCAGCAGCGACGACAGGGGCACTGAAGCTTTCTTT.

V gene TRBV9 combines with J gene TRBJ2-5, with D uncertain. The V gene lost 2 bases and the J gene lost 5 bases, with 16 bases spanning the gap. The CDR3 spans 15 residues. Germline V lookup: CDR1 SGDLS, CDR2 YYNGEE. The CDR3 is CASSVQNNRRETQYF. For the CDR3, the DNA is TGTGCCAGCAGCGTCCAGAACAATCGCCGGGAGACCCAGTACTTC. Full variable domain (rest looked up from reference TRBV9 and TRBJ2-5): DSGVTQTPKHLITATGQRVTLRCSPRSGDLSVYWYQQSLDQGLQFLIQYYNGEERAKGNILERFSAQQFPDLHSELNLSSLELGDSALYFCASSVQNNRRETQYFGPGTRLLVL.

This chain uses TRBV7-9 with TRBJ2-3, with 9 bases identical to TRBD1. V lost 5 bases and J lost 7; bases outside the gene matches: 10. The CDR3 consists of 15 residues. In germline, CDR1 is SEHNR, CDR2 FQNEAQ (reference sequence). This CDR3 is CASSPPTGGGNTQYF. In DNA, the CDR3 is TGTGCCAGCAGCCCCCCGACAGGGGGAGGAAATACGCAGTATTTT.

This sequence joins TRBV18 and TRBJ2-1; 11 bases are shared with TRBD2. This CDR3 has 15 residues. The trim removed 6 bases at V and 6 bases at J, leaving 7 bases unmatched. CDR1 and CDR2 from the germline V gene are KGHSH and LQKENI. The DNA for the CDR3 is TGTGCCAGCTCGCCGAAACTAGCGGGAGCCAATGAGCAGTTCTTC. Translation gives CASSPKLAGANEQFF.

This clone was detected only once. V is TRBV10-3 and J is TRBJ1-2; no reliable D call. The V gene's germline CDR1 is ENHRY and CDR2 SYGVKD. The CDR3 runs to 13 residues. Trimming removed 3 bases at V and 8 bases at J, with 13 bases between. The DNA for the CDR3 is TGTGCCATCAGTGAATTCGGGGAATACGGCTACACCTTC. Amino acid sequence: CAISEFGEYGYTF.

This clone was observed a few times. The chain joins TRBV2 to TRBJ1-5; D not resolved. Per germline, CDR1 SNHLY and CDR2 FYNNEI. V lost 4 bases and J lost 6, with 10 bases in between. This CDR3 spans 13 amino acids. Written as DNA, the CDR3 is TGTGCCAGCAGTGGTGGCGCCACTCAGCCCCAGCATTTT. It encodes CASSGGATQPQHF. Combining the CDR3 with reference TRBV2 and TRBJ1-5 gives the whole variable domain EPEVTQTPSHQVTQMGQEVILRCVPISNHLYFYWYRQILGQKVEFLVSFYNNEISEKSEIFDDQFSVERPDGSNFTLKIRSTKLEDSAMYFCASSGGATQPQHFGDGTRLSIL.